One and the same sample provided the 13 T cell receptor beta chains below, sequenced in a study of control samples from healthy donors and cancer patients. Profiled with immunoSEQ multiplex PCR; TCRdb holds only in-frame clones, not every one. Here the sample spans almost 90,000 clones, around 85% being singletons. The sequencing sample was made of blood. The receptors derive from a woman in her 40s in good health.

This chain links TRBV12-3 or TRBV12-4 with TRBJ2-7, with D perhaps given as TRBD1 or TRBD2 (5 bases each). The CDR3 sequence is 12 residues long. V lost 2 bases and J 5 bases, leaving 7 bases between the germline ends. Written as DNA, the CDR3 is TGTGCCAGCAGTTTATGGGGGAACGAGCAGTACTTC. Translation: CASSLWGNEQYF.

The chain couples TRBV4-1 to TRBJ1-2; possibly TRBD1 for D (5 bases). CDR3 size: 13 residues. Trimming removed 1 base at V and 8 bases at J, with 11 bases between. CDR1 MGHRA and CDR2 YSYEKL come from the germline V gene. The CDR3 protein is CASSQGGGEGYTF. CDR3 nucleotide sequence: TGCGCCAGCAGCCAAGGAGGAGGGGAGGGCTACACCTTC.

The V gene is TRBV12-5, the J gene TRBJ1-5; possible D gene TRBD1, 5 bases. The CDR3 contains 13 residues. Trimming shortened V by 8 bases and J by 0 bases, and 8 bases separated the two germline ends. Germline-derived CDR1 and CDR2 are LGHNT and FRNRAP. In DNA, the CDR3 is TGTGCTAGTACAGGATATAGCAATCAGCCCCAGCATTTT. Translated, it gives CASTGYSNQPQHF.

The CDR3 spells CASAGDSPNYGYTF. In DNA form, the CDR3 reads TGTGCCTCCGCAGGGGACAGTCCTAACTATGGCTACACCTTC. The chain is built from TRBV18 and TRBJ1-2; 7 nucleotides align to TRBD1. The CDR3 runs to 14 residues. Germline CDR1 KGHSH, CDR2 LQKENI. Germline trimming cut 11 bases from V and 0 bases from J; bases unmatched to any gene: 9.

Here the CDR3 DNA reads TGCGCCAGCAGCTCAGGGGCCTTGGGGGTGCAGCCCCAGCATTTT. Protein sequence: CASSSGALGVQPQHF. The chain employs TRBV4-1 and TRBJ1-5; D possibly corresponds to TRBD1 (6 bases). The CDR3 runs to 15 residues. Germline V gene lookup returns CDR1 MGHRA and CDR2 YSYEKL. V lost 5 bases, J lost 7 bases, and 18 bases lay in between.

The chain joins TRBV27 to TRBJ1-2; TRBD1 is a possible D gene (6 bases). From germline, CDR1 is MNHEY and CDR2 SMNVEV (reference sequence). This CDR3 has 15 residues. Trimming stripped 4 bases from V and 4 bases from J, with 16 bases between. The CDR3 sequence is CASSSSRLTGYGYTF. The CDR3 DNA sequence: TGTGCCAGCAGTTCCTCCCGCCTGACAGGCTATGGCTACACCTTC.

The chain recombines TRBV5-5 with TRBJ2-3; D is unclear. Trimming removed 4 bases from V and 0 bases from J, with 18 bases in between. CDR1 SGHKS and CDR2 YYEKEE come from the germline V gene (reference sequence). CDR3 length equals 17 residues. CDR3 bases: TGTGCCAGCAGCCCCTCGGCCCGATACTCTAGCACAGATACGCAGTATTTT. Translation: CASSPSARYSSTDTQYF.

The gene calls are TRBV7-8 and TRBJ2-7; TRBD2 matches 11 bases. V was clipped by 2 bases and J by 2 bases; unmatched bases: 17. The CDR3 runs to 20 residues. Germline V lookup: CDR1 SGHVS, CDR2 FQNEAQ. As DNA, the CDR3 is TGTGCCAGCAGCTTAAAGGCTTCCGGGGGCCTAGCGGGGGGTCCCTACGAGCAGTACTTC. This gives the protein CASSLKASGGLAGGPYEQYF.

The chain employs TRBV7-9 and TRBJ1-5, with TRBD1 as a possible D gene (6 bases). This CDR3 comprises 16 residues. The V gene's germline CDR1 is SEHNR and CDR2 FQNEAQ (reference sequence). V was pared by 5 bases and J by 0 bases, with 14 bases between. CDR3 DNA: TGTGCCAGCAGCATGAGACAGGTATATAGCAATCAGCCCCAGCATTTT. Translation gives CASSMRQVYSNQPQHF. The whole variable domain, filled in from reference TRBV7-9 and TRBJ1-5, reads DTGVSQNPRHKITKRGQNVTFRCDPISEHNRLYWYRQTLGQGPEFLTYFQNEAQLEKSRLLSDRFSAERPKGSFSTLEIQRTEQGDSAMYLCASSMRQVYSNQPQHFGDGTRLSIL.

The chain uses TRBV27 and TRBJ2-1; a weak D match, TRBD1 (5 bases). V was clipped by 5 bases and J by 5 bases, with 10 bases between them. The CDR3 spans 13 residues. Germline V gene data show CDR1 as MNHEY and CDR2 as SMNVEV (reference sequence). DNA of the CDR3: TGTGCCAGCAGTCTGGACATAAACAATGAGCAGTTCTTC. This translates into CASSLDINNEQFF.

The rearrangement links TRBV10-3 to TRBJ2-7; 9 bases map to TRBD1. The CDR3 consists of 14 residues. Per the germline V gene, CDR1 is ENHRY and CDR2 is SYGVKD. V lost 6 bases, J lost 5 bases, and 8 bases stayed unmatched. In DNA, the CDR3 is TGTGCCATCAGAATCCGACAGGGGGGAGACGAGCAGTACTTC. Its protein is CAIRIRQGGDEQYF.

This chain connects TRBV27 to TRBJ1-1; 11 nucleotides align to TRBD1. The CDR3 is 16 residues long. V lost 0 bases and J lost 5; bases outside the gene matches: 5. CDR1 and CDR2 (germline): MNHEY, SMNVEV (reference sequence). CDR3: CASSLSRRDRGTEAFF. CDR3 coding DNA: TGTGCCAGCAGTTTATCTCGTCGGGACAGGGGGACTGAAGCTTTCTTT.

The chain is built from TRBV9 and TRBJ2-5; a possible D gene is TRBD1 (6 bases). V shed 0 bases and J shed 5 bases, with 14 bases lying between them. Germline CDR1 SGDLS, CDR2 YYNGEE. The CDR3 consists of 15 residues. Here the CDR3 reads CASSVGASQGETQYF. CDR3 nucleotides: TGTGCCAGCAGCGTAGGGGCTAGCCAGGGGGAGACCCAGTACTTC.